Below, 27 T cell receptor beta chains from the same sample are listed, as sequenced in a study of CXCR3-negative and CXCR3-positive naive CD8 T cells. UMI labels and 5' RACE were used to prepare the TRB cDNA libraries. TCRdb re-called the 5' RACE reads; every CDR3 protein appears as one record, without DNA. Recorded for this sample: roughly 48,000 distinct CDR3 sequences. The material sequenced was memory CD8+ T cells from blood. These receptors were collected from a human donor in good health. Some clones in this sample may be carry-over from other donors' samples.

The rearrangement uses TRBV20-1 and TRBJ1-2; as DNA is missing, the TRBD1 call by TCRdb cannot be tested. Germline CDR1 DFQATT, CDR2 SNEGSKA (reference sequence). This CDR3 contains 16 residues. CDR3 in amino acids: CSAHDRDTRTNYGYTF.

The chain uses TRBV28 and TRBJ2-1. Germline assignment: CDR1 MDHEN and CDR2 SYDVKM. This CDR3 has 15 amino acids. This chain's CDR3 is CASSIRKSSYNEQFF.

The rearrangement links TRBV6-4 to TRBJ2-1; TCRdb reports TRBD2, a call that lacks DNA to check it against. The length of the CDR3 is 16 residues. CDR1 and CDR2 from the germline V gene are MRHNA and SNTAGT. The CDR3 sequence is CASSPTGTSGYNEQFF.

The chain links TRBV6-6 to TRBJ2-1. Germline CDR1 reads MNHNY; CDR2 reads SVGAGI (reference sequence). The CDR3 length is 13 residues. The CDR3 loop is CASSHLTYNEQFF.

This CDR3 reads CASSLWGGEQYF. The V and J genes are TRBV12-3 or TRBV12-4 and TRBJ2-7; the TCRdb call, TRBD1, lacks DNA for checking. This CDR3 is 12 amino acids long.

The J gene is TRBJ2-1, the V gene TRBV29-1. CDR3 length: 14 amino acids. Germline CDR1 reads SQVTM; CDR2 reads ANQGSEA. CDR3 protein: CSVVRGDSYNEQFF.

This clonotype ranks as medium-sized in terms of frequency. Here the CDR3 reads CASSLANEQYF. The V and J genes are TRBV5-1 and TRBJ2-7. The CDR3 has 11 residues. CDR1 is SGHRS, CDR2 YFSETQ, per germline.

V is TRBV7-9 and J is TRBJ2-7; TCRdb picks TRBD1, but there is no DNA to check that call. CDR1 is SEHNR and CDR2 is FQNEAQ in the germline V gene (reference sequence). CDR3 size: 15 residues. CDR3 region: CASSSRSGTSYEQYF.

This chain's CDR3 is CSVTDTQGGNEKLFF. V is TRBV29-1 and J is TRBJ1-4; TCRdb gives TRBD1 as the D gene, but with no DNA this cannot be confirmed. Germline V gives CDR1 SQVTM, CDR2 ANQGSEA. CDR3 length: 15 residues.

The rearrangement uses TRBV29-1 and TRBJ2-7; the D gene TCRdb calls, TRBD1, cannot be checked with no DNA. This CDR3 has 13 amino acids. The germline V gene has CDR1 SQVTM and CDR2 ANQGSEA. The CDR3 reads CSARPRGTYEQYF.

The J gene is TRBJ2-7, the V gene TRBV28; the TCRdb call, TRBD1, lacks DNA for checking. This CDR3 is built from 11 residues. Germline loops: CDR1 MDHEN, CDR2 SYDVKM. The CDR3: CASRRGGEQYF.

The genes are TRBV4-1 and TRBJ1-3. CDR1 is MGHRA and CDR2 is YSYEKL in the germline V gene. The CDR3 has 15 amino acids. The CDR3 is CASSQFRIIADTIYF.

This sequence joins TRBV3-1 and TRBJ2-5; TCRdb's D call of TRBD2 is untestable without DNA. CDR3 length: 17 amino acids. Germline assignment: CDR1 LGHDT and CDR2 YNNKEL (reference sequence). The CDR3 loop reads CASSQGSGGDYDETQYF.

The chain is built from TRBV6-5 and TRBJ1-4; absent DNA, TCRdb's TRBD1 call cannot be checked. This CDR3 is built from 15 residues. CDR1 MNHEY and CDR2 SVGAGI come from the germline V gene. CDR3 amino acids: CASKQTGWGDEKLFF.

The rearrangement links TRBV6-2 or TRBV6-3 to TRBJ2-1; TCRdb returns TRBD2, unconfirmable since there is no DNA. CDR1 MNHEY and CDR2 SVGEGT come from the germline V gene. The CDR3 runs to 16 residues. CDR3 amino acids: CASSYTLAGVPNEQFF.

This chain connects TRBV7-9 to TRBJ2-3. CDR3 size: 16 residues. CDR1 and CDR2 (germline): SEHNR, FQNEAQ (reference sequence). CDR3 protein: CASSSWRQTSTDTQYF.

The chain employs TRBV28 and TRBJ2-3; TCRdb lists TRBD2, though no DNA is available to test this call. The CDR3 consists of 16 residues. In germline, CDR1 is MDHEN, CDR2 SYDVKM. CDR3 amino acids: CASSLVQRGVTDTQYF.

CDR3 sequence: CASSRLRITNEKLFF. V and J are TRBV4-3 and TRBJ1-4. Per the germline V gene, CDR1 is LGHNA and CDR2 is YSLEER. The CDR3 is made up of 15 amino acids.

The genes are TRBV4-1 and TRBJ2-3; TCRdb's assignment of TRBD1 cannot be checked, as there is no DNA. Germline loops: CDR1 MGHRA, CDR2 YSYEKL. There are 14 residues in the CDR3. The CDR3 region is CASSGIRGTDTQYF.

V usage is TRBV9 and J usage is TRBJ2-7; TCRdb returns TRBD1, unconfirmable since there is no DNA. This CDR3 has 16 residues. Germline V gene lookup returns CDR1 SGDLS and CDR2 YYNGEE. The CDR3 loop is CASSVDPETDSYEQYF.

J is TRBJ1-1 and V is TRBV3-1. The CDR3 totals 15 residues. CDR1 is LGHDT, CDR2 YNNKEL, per germline (reference sequence). The CDR3 is CASSQGPGLATEAFF.

The V call is TRBV4-1, the J call TRBJ1-1. Germline V gene data show CDR1 as MGHRA and CDR2 as YSYEKL. The CDR3 runs to 13 residues. The CDR3 loop is CASSQDGWGEAFF.

J is TRBJ2-5 and V is TRBV7-6. Looked up from germline, CDR1 is SGHVS and CDR2 is FNYEAQ. The CDR3 spans 12 residues. The CDR3 sequence: CASSLERETQYF.

V usage is TRBV7-9 and J usage is TRBJ2-1; the D gene TCRdb calls, TRBD1, cannot be checked with no DNA. The CDR3 has 15 residues. Per germline, CDR1 SEHNR and CDR2 FQNEAQ (reference sequence). The CDR3 is CASSLSGGADDEQFF.

The chain joins TRBV20-1 to TRBJ2-2; the D call of TRBD2 rests on TCRdb alone, since no DNA is present to check it. The CDR3 is made up of 17 amino acids. CDR1 is DFQATT, CDR2 SNEGSKA, per germline (reference sequence). This chain's CDR3 is CSALTRERGLNTGELFF.

The rearrangement uses TRBV12-3 or TRBV12-4 and TRBJ2-7; TCRdb calls TRBD2, which cannot be checked without DNA. CDR3 length: 13 residues. The CDR3 spells CASRSGLASEQYF.

This chain joins TRBV27 and TRBJ2-7; TCRdb gives TRBD1 as the D gene, but with no DNA this cannot be confirmed. In germline, CDR1 is MNHEY, CDR2 SMNVEV (reference sequence). The CDR3 consists of 18 residues. CDR3 in amino acids: CASSFLGTGIPRLIEQYF.